Below are 14 T cell receptor beta chains sequenced from a single sample in a study of T-cell reconstitution after alpha-beta-depleted transplantation in children. TCRbeta library preparation incorporated unique molecular identifiers. TCRdb called the PCR reads again in MiXCR, with one record for every CDR3 protein. Of some 640,000 distinct CDR3 sequences detected, 16% appear once; the ten largest clones hold 1.1%. The sequenced sample was PBMCs from the stem cell graft donor, obtained from the stem cell graft. The receptors were sampled from a human donor who donated a stem cell graft to a child with acute myeloid leukemia.

Remarks on this clonotype: A much larger clone differs from this one at a single base, so this may be a read error. The V gene is TRBV20-1, the J gene TRBJ2-3, with TRBD1 identical over 9 bases. This CDR3 contains 18 residues. Per the germline V gene, CDR1 is DFQATT and CDR2 is SNEGSKA (reference sequence). Here the CDR3 reads CSADSGTGNLRGTDTHYF. The CDR3 coding sequence is TGCAGTGCCGACTCCGGGACAGGGAATCTTAGGGGCACAGATACGCATTATTTT.

This chain links TRBV7-9 with TRBJ2-3; D ambiguous. Per germline, CDR1 SEHNR and CDR2 FQNEAQ (reference sequence). The CDR3 has 15 residues. V dropped 3 bases and J dropped 3 bases, with 13 bases sitting between them. CDR3 sequence reads: CASSLLFSGTDTQYF. The CDR3 region has the DNA TGTGCCAGCAGCTTGTTGTTTTCAGGTACAGATACGCAGTATTTT. The full variable domain, its missing parts supplied by reference TRBV7-9 and TRBJ2-3, is DTGVSQNPRHKITKRGQNVTFRCDPISEHNRLYWYRQTLGQGPEFLTYFQNEAQLEKSRLLSDRFSAERPKGSFSTLEIQRTEQGDSAMYLCASSLLFSGTDTQYFGPGTRLTVL.

About this clonotype: An end of the junction does not agree with germline; a read error may underlie this. The chain recombines TRBV5-1 with TRBJ1-4, with D unclear. Germline loops: CDR1 SGHRS, CDR2 YFSETQ. The CDR3 covers 16 residues. CDR3 residues: CASSFGRPATTEKLFF. CDR3 nucleotide sequence: TGCGCCAGCAGCTTTGGGAGGCCTGCAACTACTGAAAAACTGTTTTTT.

This chain joins TRBV13 and TRBJ1-3; maybe TRBD1 (6 bases). This CDR3 is built from 14 residues. CDR1 is PRHDT and CDR2 is FYEKMQ in the germline V gene (reference sequence). V was shortened by 5 bases and J by 3 bases, with 11 bases between the two germline ends. Here the CDR3 DNA reads TGTGCCAGCAGCGTGGGACAAAGTGGAAACACCATATATTTT. Translation gives CASSVGQSGNTIYF.

This clonotype occurred many times. The genes are TRBV20-1 and TRBJ2-2, with D possibly matching TRBD2 (6 bases). Trimming shortened V by 3 bases and J by 1 base, and 9 bases separated the two germline ends. Germline V gene sequence: CDR1 DFQATT, CDR2 SNEGSKA (reference sequence). The CDR3 consists of 14 residues. CDR3 nucleotides: TGCAGTGCTAGGCGGCGGGGGAACACCGGGGAGCTGTTTTTT. This translates into CSARRRGNTGELFF.

This clonotype has a count of ten or more. The rearrangement joins TRBV20-1 to TRBJ2-7, with D uncertain. This CDR3 is built from 13 residues. CDR1 DFQATT and CDR2 SNEGSKA come from the germline V gene (reference sequence). V was trimmed by 1 base and J by 0 bases, leaving 7 bases between them. The CDR3 coding sequence is TGCAGTGCTAGAGGTCCGGACTCCTACGAGCAGTACGTC. Translating it yields CSARGPDSYEQYV.

This clonotype has a count of ten or more. This rearrangement joins TRBV6-2 or TRBV6-3 to TRBJ2-7; D may correspond to TRBD1 or TRBD2 (5 bases each). Trimming shortened V by 7 bases and J by 6 bases, and 10 bases separated the two germline ends. The germline gives CDR1 MNHEY, CDR2 SVGEGT. The length of the CDR3 is 11 residues. In DNA, the CDR3 is TGTGCCAGCAATAACGGGGCCGAGCAGTACTTC. This codes for CASNNGAEQYF.

This clonotype appeared many times. The V gene is TRBV7-2, the J gene TRBJ2-5; D remains unclear. Between the trimmed V and J ends, which lost 6 bases and 4 bases, there was a span of 9 bases. CDR3 length: 12 residues. Germline values: CDR1 SGHTA, CDR2 FQGNSA. The chain's CDR3 is CASSQSVETQYF. CDR3 DNA sequence: TGTGCCAGCAGTCAGAGTGTAGAGACCCAGTACTTC.

This clonotype occurred a few times. The chain carries TRBV7-2 and TRBJ1-1; D is perhaps TRBD1 (6 bases). Germline V gene sequence: CDR1 SGHTA, CDR2 FQGNSA. CDR3 length: 15 amino acids. The V end lost 1 base, the J end lost 2 bases, and 11 bases lay between the germline ends. DNA of the CDR3: TGTGCCAGCAGCTTAGTGTCTGGGGGCAACACTGAAGCTTTCTTT. This gives the protein CASSLVSGGNTEAFF. The entire variable domain, with the rest obtained from reference TRBV7-2 and TRBJ1-1, is as follows: GAGVSQSPSNKVTEKGKDVELRCDPISGHTALYWYRQSLGQGLEFLIYFQGNSAPDKSGLPSDRFSAERTGGSVSTLTIQRTQQEDSAVYLCASSLVSGGNTEAFFGQGTRLTVV.

This clonotype turned up a few times. V gene TRBV4-1 combines with J gene TRBJ1-4; D is unresolved. The CDR3 totals 16 residues. Trimming cost V 2 bases and J 5 bases, with 15 bases left between them. Germline V lookup: CDR1 MGHRA, CDR2 YSYEKL. Written as DNA, the CDR3 is TGCGCCAGCAGCCAATTCGACCGACCCGCAAATGAAAAACTGTTTTTT. Amino acids: CASSQFDRPANEKLFF.

This clonotype was detected ten times or more. V and J are TRBV5-1 and TRBJ2-5, with D maybe TRBD1 (6 bases). The V gene's germline CDR1 is SGHRS and CDR2 YFSETQ. The CDR3 totals 15 residues. Deletions cut 0 bases from V and 4 bases from J, with 13 bases between. The CDR3 DNA sequence: TGCGCCAGCAGCTTGGACGTCAGGGGAGCAGAGACCCAGTACTTC. Protein: CASSLDVRGAETQYF.

This clonotype came up many times. The V call is TRBV10-3, the J call TRBJ1-2; D is perhaps TRBD1 (5 bases). V was cut by 6 bases and J by 2 bases, with 16 bases left in between. The CDR3 is made up of 15 amino acids. The germline V gene has CDR1 ENHRY and CDR2 SYGVKD. In DNA, the CDR3 is TGTGCCATCAGCCCCGGGGGGAGGACGAACTATGGCTACACCTTC. This sequence encodes CAISPGGRTNYGYTF.

CDR3 in DNA: TGTGCCAGCAGTGCTTTTGTAGCGGGGGACGGAGACATTCAGTACTTC. Its translation is CASSAFVAGDGDIQYF. The rearrangement links TRBV9 to TRBJ2-4; TRBD2 aligns across 9 bases. J lost 8 bases, V lost 5 bases, and 14 bases had no gene match. Looked up from germline, CDR1 is SGDLS and CDR2 is YYNGEE. The CDR3 has 16 residues.

This clonotype was recorded once. The V and J genes are TRBV28 and TRBJ1-1; D is ambiguous. Per the germline V gene, CDR1 is MDHEN and CDR2 is SYDVKM. Between the trimmed V and J ends, which lost 8 bases and 7 bases, there was a span of 17 bases. The CDR3 is made up of 13 amino acids. CDR3 in amino acids: CASGQLGVGEAFF. The CDR3 DNA follows: TGTGCCAGCGGGCAGCTGGGTGTGGGTGAAGCTTTCTTT.